The clone carrying this T cell receptor (beta chain) showed up just once. What it binds is unknown. V lost 0 bases, J lost 2 bases, and 3 bases stayed unmatched. The length of the CDR3 is 15 residues. The V gene's germline CDR1 is MGHRA and CDR2 YSYEKL. TCR sequencing used cDNA made by reverse transcription of extracted RNA. Assay: immunoSEQ multiplex PCR; the TCRdb copy retains only in-frame clones and omits some. The table has more than 95,000 clones, roughly 50% seen once; the top ten hold about 11%. This sample was included in a study of CD8+ T cells in alopecia areata. Study-wide findings and caveats: Lesional tissue from the scalp (especially in alopecia totalis/universalis) showed higher clonality than normal scalp.

V is TRBV4-1 and J is TRBJ2-7; 8 bases line up with TRBD2. Material for sequencing was NKG2D-low CD8+ T cells sorted from blood. This TCR came from a human donor with alopecia areata. The CDR3 is CASSQESGSPYEQYF. DNA for the CDR3: TGCGCCAGCAGCCAAGAAAGCGGGAGTCCCTACGAGCAGTACTTC.